This T cell receptor beta chain was identified in a study of T cells in Graves' hyperthyroidism and ophthalmopathy. This clonotype was seen only a few times. TCR beta CDR3 regions were amplified from RNA transcripts. First-round RT-PCR targeting the TCR CDR3 was performed with the HTBI primer set. MiXCR, applied by TCRdb to the multiplex PCR reads, yields one record per CDR3 protein. The sample shows some 620,000 distinct CDR3 sequences, around 15% of them seen only once. The CDR3 spans 15 residues. Looked up from germline, CDR1 is ENHRY and CDR2 is SYGVKD. Trimming removed 2 bases at V and 3 bases at J, with 12 bases between.

The sample consisted of blood. The receptor was derived from a woman aged 25-40 years with Graves' hyperthyroidism. This chain joins TRBV10-3 and TRBJ2-3, with D perhaps TRBD1 (6 bases). CDR3 in amino acids: CAISEVRTGTDTQYF. DNA for the CDR3: TGTGCCATCAGTGAGGTCCGAACAGGGACAGATACGCAGTATTTT.